A selection of T cell receptor beta chains follows, all from one sample in a study of shared clonotypes between healthy human individuals. TCRdb's table, derived via immunoSEQ multiplex PCR, lists solely in-frame clones and lacks some. The data hold around 550,000 clones, with about 96% observed a single time. Source material: naive CD4+ T cells sorted from blood. The receptors shown here come from a woman in her 30s in good health. The CDR3 runs from the conserved cysteine through the conserved F or W. D genes are given only for firm matches. The size field is filled for only some rows; it gives once, few, many or a size class.

DNA	CDR3	D	V	J	size
TGTGCCAGCAGCCAAACCCTGACGGGAGGGCCGGAGACCCAGTACTTC	CASSQTLTGGPETQYF	TRBD2	TRBV4-2	TRBJ2-5	.
TGTGCCTGGAGTAAAGGGTACTATGGCTACACCTTC	CAWSKGYYGYTF	.	TRBV30	TRBJ1-2	.
TGTGCCAGCGTGAGCAGCTCCTACAATGAGCAGTTCTTC	CASVSSSYNEQFF	.	TRBV5-6	TRBJ2-1	.
TGCGCCAGCAGCTCCGTAGGGTCCCAAGATACGCAGTATTTT	CASSSVGSQDTQYF	.	TRBV5-1	TRBJ2-3	.
TGTGCCAGCAGTCCGGGACAGGGGGTGCCGAACACTGAAGCTTTCTTT	CASSPGQGVPNTEAFF	TRBD1	TRBV5-4	TRBJ1-1	.
TGCGCCAGCAGGCCTGCGGGACAAAGCACAGATACGCAGTATTTT	CASRPAGQSTDTQYF	.	TRBV5-1	TRBJ2-3	once
TGCAGCGCACGAAGCGACCTTAATTCACCCCTCCACTTT	CSARSDLNSPLHF	.	TRBV29-1	TRBJ1-6	.
TGCAGCGTTGGCGTGGATCGGAGCAATGAGCAGTTCTTC	CSVGVDRSNEQFF	.	TRBV29-1	TRBJ2-1	once
TGTGCCAGCAGTTACCCGGACAGGGGAGGGAATGAGCAGTTCTTC	CASSYPDRGGNEQFF	TRBD1	TRBV6-6	TRBJ2-1	.
TGTGCCAGCAGTTATAGCGGGTCCCTTCCCGAGCAGTACTTC	CASSYSGSLPEQYF	TRBD2	TRBV2	TRBJ2-7	.
TGTGCCAGCAGTTACTCGTTGGACAGGGGTTATCAGCCCCAGCATTTT	CASSYSLDRGYQPQHF	TRBD1	TRBV6-6	TRBJ1-5	.
TGTGCCAGCTCACCGGTAGGAAGGGGAAACACCGGGGAGCTGTTTTTT	CASSPVGRGNTGELFF	.	TRBV18	TRBJ2-2	.